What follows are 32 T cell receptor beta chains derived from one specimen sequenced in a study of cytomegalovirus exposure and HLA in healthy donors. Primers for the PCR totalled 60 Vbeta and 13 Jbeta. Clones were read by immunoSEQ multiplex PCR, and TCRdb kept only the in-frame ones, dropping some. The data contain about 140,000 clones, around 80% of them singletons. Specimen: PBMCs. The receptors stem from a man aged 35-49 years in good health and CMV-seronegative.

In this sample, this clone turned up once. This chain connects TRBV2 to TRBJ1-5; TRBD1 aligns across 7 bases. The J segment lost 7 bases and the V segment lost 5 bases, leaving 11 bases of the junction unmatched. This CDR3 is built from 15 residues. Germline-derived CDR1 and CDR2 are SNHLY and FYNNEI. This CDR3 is CASSQDRVGFQPQHF. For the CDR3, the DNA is TGTGCCAGCAGTCAAGACAGGGTCGGATTCCAGCCCCAGCATTTT.

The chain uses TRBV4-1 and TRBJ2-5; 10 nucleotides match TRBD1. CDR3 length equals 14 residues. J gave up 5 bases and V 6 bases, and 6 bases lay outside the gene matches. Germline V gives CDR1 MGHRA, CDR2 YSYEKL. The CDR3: CASSRDRGRETQYF. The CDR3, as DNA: TGCGCCAGCAGTCGAGACAGGGGGCGTGAGACCCAGTACTTC.

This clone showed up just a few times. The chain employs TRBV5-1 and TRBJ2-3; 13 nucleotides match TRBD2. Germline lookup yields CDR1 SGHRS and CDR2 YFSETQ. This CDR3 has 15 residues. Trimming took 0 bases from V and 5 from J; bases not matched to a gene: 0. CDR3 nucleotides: TGCGCCAGCAGCTTGGGGACTAGCGGGGGAGATACGCAGTATTTT. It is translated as CASSLGTSGGDTQYF.

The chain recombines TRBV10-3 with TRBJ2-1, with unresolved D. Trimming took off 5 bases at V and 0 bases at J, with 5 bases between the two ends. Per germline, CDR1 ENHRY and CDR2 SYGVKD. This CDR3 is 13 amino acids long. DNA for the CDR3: TGTGCCATCAGTAGCGCCTCCTACAATGAGCAGTTCTTC. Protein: CAISSASYNEQFF.

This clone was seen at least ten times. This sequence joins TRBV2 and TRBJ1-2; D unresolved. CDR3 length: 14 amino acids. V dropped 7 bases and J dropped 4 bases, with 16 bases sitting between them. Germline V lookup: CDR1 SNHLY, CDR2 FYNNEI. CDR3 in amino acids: CASNPRGSVYGYTF. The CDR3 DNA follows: TGTGCCAGCAATCCCCGAGGCTCGGTCTATGGCTACACCTTC.

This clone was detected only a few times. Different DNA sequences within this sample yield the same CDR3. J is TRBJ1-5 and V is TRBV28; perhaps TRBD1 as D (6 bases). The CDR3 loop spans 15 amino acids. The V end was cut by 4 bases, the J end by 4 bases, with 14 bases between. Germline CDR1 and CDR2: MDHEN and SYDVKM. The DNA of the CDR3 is TGTGCCAGCAGTTCAGGGGTAAGCGGAAATCAGCCCCAGCATTTT. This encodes CASSSGVSGNQPQHF. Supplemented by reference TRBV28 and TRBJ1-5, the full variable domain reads DVKVTQSSRYLVKRTGEKVFLECVQDMDHENMFWYRQDPGLGLRLIYFSYDVKMKEKGDIPEGYSVSREKKERFSLILESASTNQTSMYLCASSSGVSGNQPQHFGDGTRLSIL.

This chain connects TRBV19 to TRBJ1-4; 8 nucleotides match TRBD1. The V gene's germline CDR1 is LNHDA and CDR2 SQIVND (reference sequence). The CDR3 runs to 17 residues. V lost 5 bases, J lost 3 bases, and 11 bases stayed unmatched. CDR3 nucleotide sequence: TGTGCCAGTAGTCAACGGACAGGGAATGGGGCTAATGAAAAACTGTTTTTT. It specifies CASSQRTGNGANEKLFF.

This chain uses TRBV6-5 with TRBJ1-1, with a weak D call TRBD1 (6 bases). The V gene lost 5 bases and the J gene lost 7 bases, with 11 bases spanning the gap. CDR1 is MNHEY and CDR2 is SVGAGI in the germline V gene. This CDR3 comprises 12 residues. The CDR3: CASSKGTREAFF. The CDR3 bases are TGTGCCAGCAGTAAGGGGACACGTGAAGCTTTCTTT.

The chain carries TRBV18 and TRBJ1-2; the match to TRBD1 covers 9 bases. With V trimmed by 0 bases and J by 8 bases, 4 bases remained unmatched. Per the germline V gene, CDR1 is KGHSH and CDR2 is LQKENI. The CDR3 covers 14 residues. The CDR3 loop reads CASSPPLTGGGYTF. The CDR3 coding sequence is TGTGCCAGCTCACCACCCTTGACAGGGGGGGGCTACACCTTC.

CDR3 DNA: TGTGCCAGCAGTGTGTCCCTGACAGGGGAGGAGTACGAGCAGTACTTC. Its translation is CASSVSLTGEEYEQYF. The J gene is TRBJ2-7, the V gene TRBV2; 8 bases agree with TRBD1. Germline CDR1 and CDR2: SNHLY and FYNNEI. The J segment lost 4 bases and the V segment lost 4 bases, leaving 12 bases of the junction unmatched. CDR3 length: 16 amino acids.

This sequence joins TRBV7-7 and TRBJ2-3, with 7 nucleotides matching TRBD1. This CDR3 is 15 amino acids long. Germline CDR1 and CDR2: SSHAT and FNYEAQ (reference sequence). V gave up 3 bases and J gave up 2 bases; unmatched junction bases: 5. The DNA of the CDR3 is TGTGCCAGCAGCTTCCGGGACAGTGCCACAGATACGCAGTATTTT. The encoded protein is CASSFRDSATDTQYF. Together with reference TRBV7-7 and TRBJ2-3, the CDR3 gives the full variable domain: GAGVSQSPRYKVTKRGQDVTLRCDPISSHATLYWYQQALGQGPEFLTYFNYEAQPDKSGLPSDRFSAERPEGSISTLTIQRTEQRDSAMYRCASSFRDSATDTQYFGPGTRLTVL.

CDR3 coding DNA: TGTGCCAGCAGCGTACAGAACCCCGATACGCAGTATTTT. Translated: CASSVQNPDTQYF. J is TRBJ2-3 and V is TRBV9; D is ambiguous. Germline V gene sequence: CDR1 SGDLS, CDR2 YYNGEE. Trimming removed 1 base at V and 6 bases at J, with 9 bases between. The CDR3 contains 13 residues.

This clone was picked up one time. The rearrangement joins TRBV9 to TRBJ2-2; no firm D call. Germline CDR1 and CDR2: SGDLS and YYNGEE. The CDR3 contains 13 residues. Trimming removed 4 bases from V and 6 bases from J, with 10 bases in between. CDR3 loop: CASSSPRAGELFF. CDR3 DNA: TGTGCCAGCAGCTCTCCACGCGCCGGGGAGCTGTTTTTT.

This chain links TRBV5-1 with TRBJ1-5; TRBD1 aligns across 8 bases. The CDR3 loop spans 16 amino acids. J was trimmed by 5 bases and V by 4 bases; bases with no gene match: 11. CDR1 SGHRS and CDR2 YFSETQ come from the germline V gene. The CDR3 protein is CASSPTGVAGDQPQHF. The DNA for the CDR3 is TGCGCCAGCAGCCCGACAGGGGTCGCCGGGGATCAGCCCCAGCATTTT.

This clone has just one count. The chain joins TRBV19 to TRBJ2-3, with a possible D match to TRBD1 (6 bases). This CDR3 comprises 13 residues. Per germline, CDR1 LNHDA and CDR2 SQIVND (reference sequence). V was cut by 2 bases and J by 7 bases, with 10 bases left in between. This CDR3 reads CASSIQGLNTQYF. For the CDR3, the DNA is TGTGCCAGTAGTATACAGGGGCTGAATACGCAGTATTTT.

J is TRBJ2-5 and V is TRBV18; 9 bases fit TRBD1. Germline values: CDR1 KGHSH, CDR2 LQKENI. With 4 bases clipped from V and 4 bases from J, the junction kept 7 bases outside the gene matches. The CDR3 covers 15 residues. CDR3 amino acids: CASSLATGGRETQYF. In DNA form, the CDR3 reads TGTGCCAGCTCACTGGCGACAGGGGGGCGAGAGACCCAGTACTTC.

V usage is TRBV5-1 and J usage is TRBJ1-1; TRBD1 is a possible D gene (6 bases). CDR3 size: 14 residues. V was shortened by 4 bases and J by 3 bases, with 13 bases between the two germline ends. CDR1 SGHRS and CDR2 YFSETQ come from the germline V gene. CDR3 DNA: TGCGCCAGCAGCCCAGGGGCCATGGACACTGAAGCTTTCTTT. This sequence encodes CASSPGAMDTEAFF.

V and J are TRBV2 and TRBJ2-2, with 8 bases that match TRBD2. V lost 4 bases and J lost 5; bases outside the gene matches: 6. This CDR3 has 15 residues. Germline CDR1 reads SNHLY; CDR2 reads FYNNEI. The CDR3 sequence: CASSGGTRSTGELFF. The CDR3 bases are TGTGCCAGCAGTGGCGGGACTAGATCGACCGGGGAGCTGTTTTTT.

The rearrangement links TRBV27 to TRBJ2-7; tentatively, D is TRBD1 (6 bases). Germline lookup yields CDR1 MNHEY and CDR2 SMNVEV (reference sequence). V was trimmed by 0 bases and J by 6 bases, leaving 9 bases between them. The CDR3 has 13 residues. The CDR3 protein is CASSLSTGREQYF. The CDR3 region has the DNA TGTGCCAGCAGTTTATCTACAGGGCGCGAGCAGTACTTC.

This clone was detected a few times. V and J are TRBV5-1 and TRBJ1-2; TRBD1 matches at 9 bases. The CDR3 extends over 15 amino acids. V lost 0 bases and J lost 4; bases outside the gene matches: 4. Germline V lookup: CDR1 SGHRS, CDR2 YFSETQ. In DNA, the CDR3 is TGCGCCAGCAGCTTGGGGACAGGGGTGGGCTATGGCTACACCTTC. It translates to CASSLGTGVGYGYTF.

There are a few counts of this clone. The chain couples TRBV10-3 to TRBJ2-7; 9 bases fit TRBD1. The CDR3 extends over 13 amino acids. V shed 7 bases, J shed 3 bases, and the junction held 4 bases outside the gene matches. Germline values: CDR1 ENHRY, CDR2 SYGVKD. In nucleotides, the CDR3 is TGTGCCATCACCCAGGACAGGGGCTACGAGCAGTACTTC. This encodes CAITQDRGYEQYF.

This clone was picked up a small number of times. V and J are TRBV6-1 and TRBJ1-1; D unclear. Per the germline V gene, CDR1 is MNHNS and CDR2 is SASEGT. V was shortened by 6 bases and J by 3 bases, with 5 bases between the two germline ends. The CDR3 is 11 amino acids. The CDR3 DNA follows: TGTGCCAGCAGGGGCTACACTGAAGCTTTCTTT. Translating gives CASRGYTEAFF.

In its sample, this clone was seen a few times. In DNA form, the CDR3 reads TGTGCCAGCATGTTCCGAGGCTTCTCTGACACTGAAGCTTTCTTT. This sequence encodes CASMFRGFSDTEAFF. This chain links TRBV6-6 with TRBJ1-1; no reliable D call. The length of the CDR3 is 15 residues. With 7 bases removed from V and 3 bases from J, the gap between germline ends came to 18 bases. Germline values: CDR1 MNHNY, CDR2 SVGAGI (reference sequence).

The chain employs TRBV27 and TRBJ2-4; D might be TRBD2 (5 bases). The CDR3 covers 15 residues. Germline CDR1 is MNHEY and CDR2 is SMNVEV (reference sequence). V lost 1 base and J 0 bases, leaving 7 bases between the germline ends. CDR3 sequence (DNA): TGTGCCAGCAGTTTATTAGCGCAAGCCAAAAACATTCAGTACTTC. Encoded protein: CASSLLAQAKNIQYF.

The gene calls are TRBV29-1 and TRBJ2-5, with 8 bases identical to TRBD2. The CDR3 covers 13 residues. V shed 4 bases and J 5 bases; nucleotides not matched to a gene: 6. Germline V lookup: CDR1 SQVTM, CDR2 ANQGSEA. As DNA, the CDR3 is TGCAGCGTTGGTTCGCGCGGGGGGGAGACCCAGTACTTC. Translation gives CSVGSRGGETQYF.

CDR3 protein: CASSPRGGAGANVLTF. In DNA, the CDR3 is TGTGCCAGCAGCCCACGCGGAGGGGCTGGGGCCAACGTCCTGACTTTC. The chain uses TRBV28 and TRBJ2-6; a weak D match, TRBD2 (6 bases). The CDR3 covers 16 residues. CDR1 is MDHEN, CDR2 SYDVKM, per germline. The V and J ends lost 6 bases and 2 bases respectively, with 14 bases between them.

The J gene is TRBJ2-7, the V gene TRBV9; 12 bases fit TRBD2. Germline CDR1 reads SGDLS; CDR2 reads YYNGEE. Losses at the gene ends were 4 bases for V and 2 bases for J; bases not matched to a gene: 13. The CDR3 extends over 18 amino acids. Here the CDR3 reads CASSLPTSGGRSPYEQYF. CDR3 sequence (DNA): TGTGCCAGCAGCCTACCGACTAGCGGGGGCCGCTCGCCCTACGAGCAGTACTTC.

As DNA, the CDR3 is TGCGCCAGCAGCCCCAACGGGCGGGGGGGCGGAGATACGCAGTATTTT. Translating gives CASSPNGRGGGDTQYF. V is TRBV5-1 and J is TRBJ2-3, with 9 bases identical to TRBD2. The ends lost 4 bases at V and 5 bases at J; junction bases unmatched: 11. CDR3 size: 16 residues. From germline, CDR1 is SGHRS and CDR2 YFSETQ.

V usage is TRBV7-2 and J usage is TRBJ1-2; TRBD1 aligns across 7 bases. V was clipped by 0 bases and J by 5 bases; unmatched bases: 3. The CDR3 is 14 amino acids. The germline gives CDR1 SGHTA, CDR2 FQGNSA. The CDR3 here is CASSLATGVYGYTF. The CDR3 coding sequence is TGTGCCAGCAGCTTAGCCACAGGGGTTTATGGCTACACCTTC.

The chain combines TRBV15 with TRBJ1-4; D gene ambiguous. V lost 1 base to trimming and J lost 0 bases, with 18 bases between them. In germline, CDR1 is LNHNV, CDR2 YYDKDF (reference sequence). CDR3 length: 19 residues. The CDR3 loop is CATSRGSLAGTATNEKLFF. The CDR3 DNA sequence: TGTGCCACCAGCAGAGGCAGCTTGGCAGGCACTGCAACTAATGAAAAACTGTTTTTT.

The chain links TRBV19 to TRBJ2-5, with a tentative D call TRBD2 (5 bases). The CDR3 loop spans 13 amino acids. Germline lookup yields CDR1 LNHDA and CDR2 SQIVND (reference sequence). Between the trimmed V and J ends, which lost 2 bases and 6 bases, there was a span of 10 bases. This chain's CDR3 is CASSITGMQTQYF. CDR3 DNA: TGTGCCAGTAGTATAACGGGGATGCAGACCCAGTACTTC.

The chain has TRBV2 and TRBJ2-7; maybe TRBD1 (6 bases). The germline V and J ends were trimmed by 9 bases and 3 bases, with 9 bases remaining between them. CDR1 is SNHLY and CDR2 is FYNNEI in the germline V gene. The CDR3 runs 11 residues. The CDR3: CASYRVYEQYF. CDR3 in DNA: TGTGCCAGTTACAGGGTCTACGAGCAGTACTTC.